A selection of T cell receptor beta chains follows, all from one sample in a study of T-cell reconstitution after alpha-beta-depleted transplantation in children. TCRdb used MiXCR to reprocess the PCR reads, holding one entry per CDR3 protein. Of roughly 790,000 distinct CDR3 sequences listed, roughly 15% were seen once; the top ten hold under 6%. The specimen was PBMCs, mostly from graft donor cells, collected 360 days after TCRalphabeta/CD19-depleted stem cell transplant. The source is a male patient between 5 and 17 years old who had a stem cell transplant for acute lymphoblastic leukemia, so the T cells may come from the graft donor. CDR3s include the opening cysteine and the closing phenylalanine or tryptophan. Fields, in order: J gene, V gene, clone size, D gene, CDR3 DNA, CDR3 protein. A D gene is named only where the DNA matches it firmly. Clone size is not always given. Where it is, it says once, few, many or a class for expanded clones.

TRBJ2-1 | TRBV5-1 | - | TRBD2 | TGCGCCAGCAGCTTGTCTGGCGGGAGCACGTTCATCGAGCAGTTCTTC | CASSLSGGSTFIEQFF
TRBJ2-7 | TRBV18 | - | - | TGTGCCAGCTCACGGACGGACGGGGTGAGGGACGAGCAGTACTTC | CASSRTDGVRDEQYF
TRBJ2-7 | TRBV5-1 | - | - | TGCGCCAGCAGCTTTCTCGGAGCTAGCTCCTACGAGCAGTACTTC | CASSFLGASSYEQYF
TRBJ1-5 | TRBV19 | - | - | TGTGCCAGTAGTATCACAAGGATGTGGCAGCCCCAGCATTTT | CASSITRMWQPQHF
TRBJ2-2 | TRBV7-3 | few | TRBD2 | TGTGCCAGCAGCTTAAAAAGGACTAGCGGGAGCTCCGGGGAGCTGTTTTTT | CASSLKRTSGSSGELFF
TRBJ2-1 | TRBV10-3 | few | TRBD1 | TGTGCCATCAGGGGACAGGGGGCGGCTAATGAGCAGTTCTTC | CAIRGQGAANEQFF
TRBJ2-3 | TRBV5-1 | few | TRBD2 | TGCGCCAGCAGCCCCCCCGTCTCTAGCGGTTCAGATACGCAGTATTTT | CASSPPVSSGSDTQYF
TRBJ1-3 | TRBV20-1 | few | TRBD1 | TGCAGTGCTAGAGATCCCCGGGACAGAGGAAACACCATATATTTT | CSARDPRDRGNTIYF
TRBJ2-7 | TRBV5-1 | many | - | TGCGCCAGCAGCTCACTTACAGGGTCAGGCTACGAGCAGTACTTC | CASSSLTGSGYEQYF
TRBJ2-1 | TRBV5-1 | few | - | TGCGCCAGCAGCGTAGGACAGACCTACAATGAGCAGTTCTTC | CASSVGQTYNEQFF
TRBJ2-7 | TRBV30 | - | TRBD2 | TGTGCCTGGAGCGCAGGGACTAGCGGGGGGTACGAGCAGTACTTC | CAWSAGTSGGYEQYF
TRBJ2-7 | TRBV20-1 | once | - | TGCAGTGCTACGGACAGTCCCTACGAGCAGTACTTC | CSATDSPYEQYF
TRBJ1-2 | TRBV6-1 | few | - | TGTGCCAGCAGTGAAGCGCTGACAGGATATGGCTACACCTTC | CASSEALTGYGYTF
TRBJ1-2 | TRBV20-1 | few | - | TGCAGTGCCACGGACAACTCCTATGGCTACACCTTC | CSATDNSYGYTF
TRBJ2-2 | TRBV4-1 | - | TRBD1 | TGCGCCAGCAGCCAGTACACGGGTGGGACAGGACTTACCGGGGAGCTGTTTTTT | CASSQYTGGTGLTGELFF
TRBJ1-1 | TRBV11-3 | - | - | TGTGCCAGCAGCTTTTTTCAGGGAATGGCTTTCTTT | CASSFFQGMAFF
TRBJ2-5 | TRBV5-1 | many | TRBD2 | TGCGCCAGCAGCTTGCCCTGGGGACTATTCCAAGAGACCCAGTACTTC | CASSLPWGLFQETQYF
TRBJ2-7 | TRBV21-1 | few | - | TGTGCCAGCAGCAAAGCTAGGACGACGAGCTCCTACGAGCAGTACTTC | CASSKARTTSSYEQYF
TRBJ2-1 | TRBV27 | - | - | TGTGCCAGCAGTTGGTCCCGAGACAATGAGCAGTTCTTC | CASSWSRDNEQFF
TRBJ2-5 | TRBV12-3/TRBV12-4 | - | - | TGTGCCAGCGCGGGGTTTGGGACCCAGTACTTC | CASAGFGTQYF
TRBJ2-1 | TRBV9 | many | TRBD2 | TGTGCCAGCAGCGTAGTAGGAGGACTAGGCGGAATCAATGAGCAGTTCTTC | CASSVVGGLGGINEQFF
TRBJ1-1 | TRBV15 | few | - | TGTGCCACCAGGATCCCCAGAACTGAAGCTTTCTTT | CATRIPRTEAFF